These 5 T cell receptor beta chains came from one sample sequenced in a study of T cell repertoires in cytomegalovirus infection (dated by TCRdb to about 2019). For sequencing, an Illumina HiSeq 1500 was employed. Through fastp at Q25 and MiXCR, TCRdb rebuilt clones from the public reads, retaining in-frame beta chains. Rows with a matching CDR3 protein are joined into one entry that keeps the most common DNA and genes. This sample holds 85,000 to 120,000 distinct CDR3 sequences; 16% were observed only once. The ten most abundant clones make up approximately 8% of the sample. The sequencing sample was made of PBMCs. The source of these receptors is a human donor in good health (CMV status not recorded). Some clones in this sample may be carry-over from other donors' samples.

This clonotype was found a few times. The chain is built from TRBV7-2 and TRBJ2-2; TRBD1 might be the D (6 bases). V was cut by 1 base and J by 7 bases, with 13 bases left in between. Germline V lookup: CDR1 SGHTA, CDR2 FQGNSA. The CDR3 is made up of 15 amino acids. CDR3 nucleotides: TGTGCCAGCAGCTTAGTCCCCAGGGGAAGCGGGGAGCTGTTTTTT. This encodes CASSLVPRGSGELFF.

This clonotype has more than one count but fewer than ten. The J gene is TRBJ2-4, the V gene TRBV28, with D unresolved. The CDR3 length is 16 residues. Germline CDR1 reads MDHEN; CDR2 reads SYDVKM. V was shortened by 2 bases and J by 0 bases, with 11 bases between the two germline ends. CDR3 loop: CASSLIRRLAKNIQYF. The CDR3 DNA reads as TGTGCCAGCAGTTTAATACGGCGACTAGCCAAAAACATTCAGTACTTC.

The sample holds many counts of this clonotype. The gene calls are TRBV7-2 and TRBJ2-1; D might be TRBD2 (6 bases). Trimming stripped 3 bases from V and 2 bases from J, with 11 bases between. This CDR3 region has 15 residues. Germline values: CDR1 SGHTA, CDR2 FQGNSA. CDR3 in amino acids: CASSLTREAYNEQFF. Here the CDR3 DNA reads TGTGCCAGCAGCTTGACTAGGGAGGCCTACAATGAGCAGTTCTTC.

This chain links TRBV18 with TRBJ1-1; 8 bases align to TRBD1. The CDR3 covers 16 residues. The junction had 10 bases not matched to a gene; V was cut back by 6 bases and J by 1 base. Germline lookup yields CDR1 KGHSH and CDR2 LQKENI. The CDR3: CASSLQYGQGNTEAFF. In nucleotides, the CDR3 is TGTGCCAGCTCGCTTCAATATGGACAGGGGAACACTGAAGCTTTCTTT.

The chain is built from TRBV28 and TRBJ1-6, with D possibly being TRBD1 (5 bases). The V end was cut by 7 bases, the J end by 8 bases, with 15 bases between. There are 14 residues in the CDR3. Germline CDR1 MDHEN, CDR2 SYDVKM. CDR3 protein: CASTRGRGYSPLHF. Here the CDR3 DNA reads TGTGCCAGCACGAGGGGCCGGGGTTATTCACCCCTCCACTTT.